The 25 T cell receptor beta chains below come from one sample, sequenced in a study of blood T cell repertoires in COVID-19. The method was immunoSEQ multiplex PCR; TCRdb's version includes in-frame clones alone and lacks a portion of them. This repertoire shows around 100,000 clones, roughly 80% found once; its top ten account for approximately 3.4%. Input material: peripheral blood. Every receptor here comes from an elderly woman with active or convalescent COVID-19.

V is TRBV28 and J is TRBJ1-1, with TRBD1 as a possible D gene (6 bases). CDR3 length: 13 amino acids. V was clipped by 3 bases and J by 8 bases, with 13 bases between them. Germline CDR1 and CDR2: MDHEN and SYDVKM. The CDR3, as DNA: TGTGCCAGCAGTTTGGCCTACAGGGAGGAAGCTTTCTTT. Protein: CASSLAYREEAFF. The full variable domain, in which reference TRBV28 and TRBJ1-1 provide the parts outside the CDR3, is DVKVTQSSRYLVKRTGEKVFLECVQDMDHENMFWYRQDPGLGLRLIYFSYDVKMKEKGDIPEGYSVSREKKERFSLILESASTNQTSMYLCASSLAYREEAFFGQGTRLTVV.

This clone was detected only a few times. The chain joins TRBV4-2 to TRBJ2-1; possibly TRBD2 for D (7 bases). The CDR3 loop spans 15 amino acids. Germline V CDR1 and CDR2: LGHNA, YNFKEQ. With 3 bases removed from V and 5 bases from J, the gap between germline ends came to 14 bases. In DNA form, the CDR3 reads TGTGCCAGCAGCCATCCCGGGGGGCAAGACAATGAGCAGTTCTTC. Its translation is CASSHPGGQDNEQFF.

J is TRBJ1-2 and V is TRBV5-1, with a possible D match to TRBD1 (6 bases). The CDR3 consists of 15 residues. The V end was cut by 3 bases, the J end by 3 bases, with 15 bases between. CDR1 is SGHRS, CDR2 YFSETQ, per germline. CDR3 residues: CASSSETGTYYGYTF. CDR3 nucleotide sequence: TGCGCCAGCAGCTCCGAGACCGGGACATACTATGGCTACACCTTC. Supplemented by reference TRBV5-1 and TRBJ1-2, the full variable domain reads KAGVTQTPRYLIKTRGQQVTLSCSPISGHRSVSWYQQTPGQGLQFLFEYFSETQRNKGNFPGRFSGRQFSNSRSEMNVSTLELGDSALYLCASSSETGTYYGYTFGSGTRLTVV.

The V and J genes are TRBV6-6 and TRBJ2-6, with TRBD1 as a possible D gene (6 bases). CDR1 and CDR2 from the germline V gene are MNHNY and SVGAGI (reference sequence). Trimming shortened V by 6 bases and J by 2 bases, and 17 bases separated the two germline ends. The CDR3 covers 17 residues. The CDR3 is CASRRTSTGTGANVLTF. For the CDR3, the DNA is TGTGCCAGCAGGCGAACCAGCACAGGGACTGGGGCCAACGTCCTGACTTTC.

The V gene is TRBV5-1, the J gene TRBJ2-5; 9 bases match TRBD2. With V trimmed by 4 bases and J by 6 bases, 16 bases remained unmatched. CDR1 is SGHRS, CDR2 YFSETQ, per germline. The CDR3 is 17 residues long. Here the CDR3 reads CASSPPLREGLSQTQYF. CDR3 coding DNA: TGCGCCAGCAGCCCCCCCTTGCGGGAGGGCCTCTCCCAGACCCAGTACTTC.

The chain couples TRBV5-1 to TRBJ2-5, with 8 bases that match TRBD1. Looked up from germline, CDR1 is SGHRS and CDR2 is YFSETQ. V was pared by 3 bases and J by 5 bases, with 3 bases of the junction left unmatched. The CDR3 has 13 amino acids. CDR3 sequence (DNA): TGCGCCAGCAGCTGGAACAGGGGGGAGACCCAGTACTTC. Translating gives CASSWNRGETQYF.

The gene calls are TRBV27 and TRBJ1-1; the D gene is possibly TRBD1 (5 bases). The length of the CDR3 is 14 residues. Trimming took off 5 bases at V and 2 bases at J, with 12 bases between the two ends. Germline CDR1 reads MNHEY; CDR2 reads SMNVEV (reference sequence). The CDR3 here is CASSETGGNTEAFF. Written as DNA, the CDR3 is TGTGCCAGCAGTGAGACCGGGGGAAACACTGAAGCTTTCTTT.

This clone was seen only once. The V and J genes are TRBV28 and TRBJ2-2; 12 bases are shared with TRBD2. The V and J ends lost 6 bases and 4 bases, in that order; junction bases with no gene match: 6. Germline V gene sequence: CDR1 MDHEN, CDR2 SYDVKM. This CDR3 is built from 16 residues. The CDR3 reads CASSSGLAGTTGELFF. The CDR3 nucleotides are TGTGCCAGCAGCTCGGGACTAGCGGGCACCACCGGGGAGCTGTTTTTT.

The gene calls are TRBV28 and TRBJ1-1; 7 nucleotides align to TRBD1. Per the germline V gene, CDR1 is MDHEN and CDR2 is SYDVKM. The CDR3 is made up of 14 amino acids. V dropped 8 bases and J dropped 10; count of bases not matched to a gene: 16. CDR3 sequence: CASHYRKGAGGAFF. CDR3 DNA: TGTGCCAGCCATTACAGGAAGGGGGCTGGTGGAGCTTTCTTT.

The chain links TRBV6-6 to TRBJ2-4; 7 positions agree with TRBD1. The length of the CDR3 is 15 residues. The V segment lost 2 bases and the J segment 8 bases; nucleotides outside the gene matches: 9. Germline loops: CDR1 MNHNY, CDR2 SVGAGI (reference sequence). CDR3 nucleotide sequence: TGTGCCAGCAGTTACGGCAGACAGGGTAGGGACATTCAGTACTTC. This codes for CASSYGRQGRDIQYF.

CDR3 DNA: TGCGCCAGCAGCCGAGAGTCGTTCTCCTACAATGAGCAGTTCTTC. The encoded protein is CASSRESFSYNEQFF. The chain recombines TRBV4-3 with TRBJ2-1, with D unclear. Germline lookup yields CDR1 LGHNA and CDR2 YSLEER. The CDR3 runs to 15 residues. V was shortened by 4 bases and J by 0 bases, with 10 bases between the two germline ends.

The chain couples TRBV7-2 to TRBJ2-7, with D possibly being TRBD1 (6 bases). Germline V gives CDR1 SGHTA, CDR2 FQGNSA. The CDR3 is 15 residues long. The V end was cut by 1 base, the J end by 4 bases, with 14 bases between. CDR3 nucleotides: TGTGCCAGCAGCTTAGTCAGGGGCGCAGGGTACGAGCAGTACTTC. This codes for CASSLVRGAGYEQYF.

This chain uses TRBV27 with TRBJ1-2; D might be TRBD1 (5 bases). Germline V gives CDR1 MNHEY, CDR2 SMNVEV (reference sequence). The CDR3 sequence is 13 residues long. V gave up 5 bases and J gave up 5 bases, with 12 bases separating them. In nucleotides, the CDR3 is TGTGCCAGCAGTAGCCGGACACAATATGGCTACACCTTC. This translates into CASSSRTQYGYTF.

The chain recombines TRBV11-2 with TRBJ2-7, with 7 bases identical to TRBD1. After removal of 3 bases from V and 3 bases from J, the junction contained 11 bases not matched to a gene. There are 16 residues in the CDR3. Germline CDR1 reads SGHAT; CDR2 reads FQNNGV. The DNA of the CDR3 is TGTGCCAGCAGCTTCCCGACCTCAGGGGGAGACTACGAGCAGTACTTC. It yields the protein CASSFPTSGGDYEQYF.

This clone has only one observation. The V and J genes are TRBV18 and TRBJ2-3; D might be TRBD1 (6 bases). Trimming left V 3 bases short and J 10 bases short, with 14 bases between. Per germline, CDR1 KGHSH and CDR2 LQKENI. This CDR3 comprises 13 residues. CDR3 loop: CASSPAGVRAQYF. For the CDR3, the DNA is TGTGCCAGCTCACCCGCAGGGGTACGGGCGCAGTATTTT.

This sequence joins TRBV4-1 and TRBJ1-5; D ambiguous. The germline V gene encodes CDR1 MGHRA and CDR2 YSYEKL. The CDR3 is made up of 18 amino acids. V lost 2 bases, J lost 0 bases, and 17 bases lay in between. CDR3 residues: CASSQLPAQINSNQPQHF. As DNA, the CDR3 is TGCGCCAGCAGCCAACTACCGGCACAGATCAATAGCAATCAGCCCCAGCATTTT.

This clone has only one observation. The chain employs TRBV14 and TRBJ1-2; TRBD1 matches 9 bases. The CDR3 runs 15 residues. The germline gives CDR1 SGHDN, CDR2 FVKESK. V was pared by 2 bases and J by 4 bases, with 5 bases of the junction left unmatched. The CDR3 bases are TGTGCCAGCAGCCAATGGGGACAGGGTGGCTATGGCTACACCTTC. Translation: CASSQWGQGGYGYTF.

The genes are TRBV7-8 and TRBJ1-2; TRBD1 is a possible D gene (5 bases). Trimming removed 1 base from V and 3 bases from J, with 18 bases in between. This CDR3 has 17 amino acids. Germline V CDR1 and CDR2: SGHVS, FQNEAQ. The CDR3: CASSLVRANIMDYGYTF. As DNA, the CDR3 is TGTGCCAGCAGCTTAGTCAGGGCGAACATTATGGACTATGGCTACACCTTC.

This chain links TRBV11-2 with TRBJ2-1; TRBD2 aligns across 7 bases. Germline V CDR1 and CDR2: SGHAT, FQNNGV. CDR3 length: 17 amino acids. The ends lost 1 base at V and 6 bases at J; junction bases unmatched: 12. The CDR3 bases are TGTGCCAGCAGCTTAGGGACCAACTGGGAGGGCGGCAATGAGCAGTTCTTC. Protein product: CASSLGTNWEGGNEQFF. Together with reference TRBV11-2 and TRBJ2-1, the CDR3 gives the full variable domain: EAGVAQSPRYKIIEKRQSVAFWCNPISGHATLYWYQQILGQGPKLLIQFQNNGVVDDSQLPKDRFSAERLKGVDSTLKIQPAKLEDSAVYLCASSLGTNWEGGNEQFFGPGTRLTVL.

V and J are TRBV6-2 or TRBV6-3 and TRBJ2-7; 7 bases fit TRBD2. V dropped 6 bases and J dropped 11; count of bases not matched to a gene: 13. CDR1 and CDR2 (germline): MNHEY, SVGEGT. The CDR3 has 13 residues. The CDR3 protein is CASSLSRTSEEYF. The CDR3 DNA is TGTGCCAGCAGCCTGTCAAGGACTAGTGAGGAGTACTTC.

The V gene is TRBV7-3, the J gene TRBJ2-2, with 7 nucleotides matching TRBD2. Germline V gene lookup returns CDR1 SGHTA and CDR2 FQGTGA. V gave up 5 bases and J gave up 2 bases; unmatched junction bases: 11. The CDR3 is 17 residues long. CDR3: CASSPYATGGNTGELFF. DNA of the CDR3: TGTGCCAGCAGCCCGTATGCGACGGGGGGAAACACCGGGGAGCTGTTTTTT.

In DNA form, the CDR3 reads TGCGCCAGCAGTCAATTTTTAGTCTGCCGGGGGGTCTGTGGCTACACCTTC. It codes for CASSQFLVCRGVCGYTF. J is TRBJ1-2 and V is TRBV23-1; tentatively, D is TRBD1 (5 bases). TRBV23-1 is reported as an ORF; its role is uncertain. The length of the CDR3 is 17 residues. With 1 base removed from V and 7 bases from J, the gap between germline ends came to 22 bases.

This clone was seen a few times. The rearrangement joins TRBV5-8 to TRBJ1-6; TRBD1 is a possible D gene (6 bases). This CDR3 is built from 14 residues. V lost 6 bases, J lost 4 bases, and 11 bases lay in between. Germline V gene lookup returns CDR1 SGHTS and CDR2 YDEGEE. CDR3 bases: TGTGCCAGCACCTCCGGACAGTATAATTCACCCCTCCACTTT. Residues: CASTSGQYNSPLHF.

CDR3 sequence: CASSPPDTGELFF. The CDR3 coding sequence is TGTGCCAGCAGTCCCCCAGACACCGGGGAGCTGTTTTTT. The rearrangement joins TRBV28 to TRBJ2-2; D not resolved. The CDR3 sequence is 13 residues long. CDR1 and CDR2 (germline): MDHEN, SYDVKM. The V and J ends lost 5 bases and 3 bases respectively, with 7 bases between them.

J is TRBJ1-4 and V is TRBV28; D may be TRBD1 (5 bases). Trimming cost V 9 bases and J 5 bases, with 16 bases left between them. Germline loops: CDR1 MDHEN, CDR2 SYDVKM. This CDR3 has 14 amino acids. The CDR3 coding sequence is TGTGCCAGTGGACTAGGGGAATCCAATGAAAAACTGTTTTTT. This gives the protein CASGLGESNEKLFF.